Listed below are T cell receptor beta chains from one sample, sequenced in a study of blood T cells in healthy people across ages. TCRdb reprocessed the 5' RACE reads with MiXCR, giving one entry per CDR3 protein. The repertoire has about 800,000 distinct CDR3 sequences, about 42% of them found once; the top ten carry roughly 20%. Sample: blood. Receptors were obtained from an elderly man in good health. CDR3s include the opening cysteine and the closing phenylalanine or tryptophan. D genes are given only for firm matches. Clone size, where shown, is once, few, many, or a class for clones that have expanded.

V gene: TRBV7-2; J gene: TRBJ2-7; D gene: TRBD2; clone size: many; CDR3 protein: CASSLYTGGEYEQYF; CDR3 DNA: TGTGCCAGCAGCTTATACACGGGGGGGGAATACGAGCAGTACTTC
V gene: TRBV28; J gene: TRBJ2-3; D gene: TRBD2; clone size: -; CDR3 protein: CASNELAGGPQFSTDTQYF; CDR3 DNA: TGTGCCAGCAACGAACTAGCGGGAGGGCCCCAATTTAGCACAGATACGCAGTATTTT
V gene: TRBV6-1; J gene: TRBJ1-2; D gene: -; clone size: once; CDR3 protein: CASSESPLYGYTF; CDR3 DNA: TGTGCCAGCAGTGAAAGTCCCCTCTATGGCTACACCTTC
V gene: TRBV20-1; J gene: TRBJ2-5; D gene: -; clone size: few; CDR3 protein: CSAKGVAEETQYF; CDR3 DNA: TGCAGCGCAAAGGGGGTGGCGGAAGAGACCCAGTACTTC
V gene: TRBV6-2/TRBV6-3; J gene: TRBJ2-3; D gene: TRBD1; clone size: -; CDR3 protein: CASRTPGQGSDTQYF; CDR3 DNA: TGTGCCAGCAGGACTCCGGGACAGGGTAGCGATACGCAGTATTTT
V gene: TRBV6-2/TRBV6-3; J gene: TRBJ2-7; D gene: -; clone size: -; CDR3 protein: CASSYSVEPFYNEQYF; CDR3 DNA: TGTGCCAGCAGTTACTCAGTAGAGCCCTTCTACAATGAGCAGTACTTC
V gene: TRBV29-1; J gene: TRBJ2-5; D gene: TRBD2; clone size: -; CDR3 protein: CSGTSGSRKETQYF; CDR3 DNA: TGCAGCGGTACTAGCGGGAGTAGAAAAGAGACCCAGTACTTC
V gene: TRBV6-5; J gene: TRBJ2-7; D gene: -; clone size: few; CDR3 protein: CASSYRNSYEQYF; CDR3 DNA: TGTGCCAGCAGTTACAGAAACTCCTACGAGCAGTACTTC
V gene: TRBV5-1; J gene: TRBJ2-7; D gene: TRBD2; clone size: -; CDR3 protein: CASSLGQRILAGQETYEQYF; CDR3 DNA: TGCGCCAGCAGCTTGGGTCAGCGGATTCTAGCGGGACAAGAAACCTACGAGCAGTACTTC
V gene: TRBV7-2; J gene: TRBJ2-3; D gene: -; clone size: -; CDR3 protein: CASSPRRAWTDTQYF; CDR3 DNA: TGTGCCAGCAGTCCCCGGCGGGCATGGACAGATACGCAGTATTTT
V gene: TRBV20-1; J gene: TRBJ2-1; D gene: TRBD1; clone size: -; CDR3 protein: CSASDRAGYNEQFF; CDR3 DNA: TGCAGTGCTAGTGACAGGGCTGGGTACAATGAGCAGTTCTTC
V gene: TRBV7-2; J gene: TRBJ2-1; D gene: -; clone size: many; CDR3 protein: CASSSPEDNYNEQFF; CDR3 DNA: TGTGCCAGCAGCTCGCCAGAGGACAACTACAATGAGCAGTTCTTC
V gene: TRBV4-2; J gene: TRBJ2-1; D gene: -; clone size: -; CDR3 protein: CASTRVQGRPGDEQFF; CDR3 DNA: TGTGCCAGCACCCGGGTCCAGGGACGCCCAGGGGATGAGCAGTTCTTC
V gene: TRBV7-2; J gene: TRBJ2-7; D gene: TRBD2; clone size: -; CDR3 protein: CASSPSGLDYNEQYF; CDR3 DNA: TGTGCCAGCAGTCCCTCGGGACTAGATTACAATGAGCAGTACTTC
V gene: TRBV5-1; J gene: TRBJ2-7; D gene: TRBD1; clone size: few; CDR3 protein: CASRRGQGYREQYF; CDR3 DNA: TGCGCCAGCAGAAGGGGACAGGGTTATCGAGAGCAGTACTTC